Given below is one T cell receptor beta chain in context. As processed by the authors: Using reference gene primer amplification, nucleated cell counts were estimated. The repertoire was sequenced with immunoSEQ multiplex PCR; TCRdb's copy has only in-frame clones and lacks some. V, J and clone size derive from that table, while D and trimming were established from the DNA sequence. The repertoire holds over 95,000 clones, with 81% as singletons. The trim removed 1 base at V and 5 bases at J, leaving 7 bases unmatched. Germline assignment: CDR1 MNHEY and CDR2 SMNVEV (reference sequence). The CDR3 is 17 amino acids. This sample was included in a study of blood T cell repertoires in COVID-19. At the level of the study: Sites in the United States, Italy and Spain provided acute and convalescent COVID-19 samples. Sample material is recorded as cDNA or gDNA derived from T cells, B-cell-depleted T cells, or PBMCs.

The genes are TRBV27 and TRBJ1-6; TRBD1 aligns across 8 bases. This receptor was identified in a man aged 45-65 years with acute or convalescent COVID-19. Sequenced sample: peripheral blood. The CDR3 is CASSLYGTGLNNSPLHF. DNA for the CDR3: TGTGCCAGCAGTTTATACGGGACAGGCCTAAATAATTCACCCCTCCACTTT.